This is a list of T cell receptor beta chains from one sample in a study of shared clonotypes between healthy human individuals. The assay was immunoSEQ multiplex PCR, and TCRdb's table has in-frame clones only and misses some. The sample carries some 450,000 clones, 77% recorded once. What was sequenced was PBMCs. Receptor source: a woman between 35 and 50 years old in good health. Some clones in this sample may be carry-over from other donors' samples. Each CDR3 is given with its conserved first and last residue. A D gene is named only where the DNA matches it firmly. Clone size is given for some rows only: seen once, a few or many times, or a class if the clone is expanded.

V gene: TRBV28
D gene: -
clone size: -
J gene: TRBJ2-7
CDR3 protein: CASSGVGYEQYF
CDR3 DNA: TGTGCCAGCAGTGGGGTAGGCTACGAGCAGTACTTC

V gene: TRBV2
D gene: -
clone size: -
J gene: TRBJ2-2
CDR3 protein: CASSEQGGTGELFF
CDR3 DNA: TGTGCCAGCAGTGAACAGGGTGGAACCGGGGAGCTGTTTTTT

V gene: TRBV23-1
D gene: TRBD2
clone size: -
J gene: TRBJ2-7
CDR3 protein: CASLLFGASGRAEQYF
CDR3 DNA: TGCGCCAGCTTGCTCTTCGGAGCTAGCGGGAGGGCCGAGCAGTACTTC

V gene: TRBV6-5
D gene: -
clone size: many
J gene: TRBJ1-1
CDR3 protein: CASSTGNTEAFF
CDR3 DNA: TGTGCCAGCAGTACGGGGAACACTGAAGCTTTCTTT

V gene: TRBV11-3
D gene: -
clone size: few
J gene: TRBJ2-7
CDR3 protein: CASSPRAGSYEQYF
CDR3 DNA: TGTGCCAGCAGCCCTCGTGCGGGGTCCTACGAGCAGTACTTC

V gene: TRBV5-1
D gene: -
clone size: -
J gene: TRBJ2-2
CDR3 protein: CASSRGQNTGELFF
CDR3 DNA: TGCGCCAGCAGTCGGGGGCAGAACACCGGGGAGCTGTTTTTT

V gene: TRBV30
D gene: TRBD1
clone size: many
J gene: TRBJ1-2
CDR3 protein: CAWSDGGQGWSYGYTF
CDR3 DNA: TGTGCCTGGAGTGACGGGGGACAGGGGTGGTCCTATGGCTACACCTTC

V gene: TRBV10-3
D gene: TRBD2
clone size: -
J gene: TRBJ2-7
CDR3 protein: CAISRSGRDYEQYF
CDR3 DNA: TGTGCCATCAGCAGGAGCGGGAGGGATTACGAGCAGTACTTC

V gene: TRBV2
D gene: -
clone size: -
J gene: TRBJ2-6
CDR3 protein: CASTITGSGANVLTF
CDR3 DNA: TGTGCCAGCACTATAACGGGATCTGGGGCCAACGTCCTGACTTTC

V gene: TRBV5-1
D gene: TRBD1
clone size: many
J gene: TRBJ1-1
CDR3 protein: CASSLAGDRGTEAFF
CDR3 DNA: TGCGCCAGCAGCTTGGCCGGCGACAGGGGCACTGAAGCTTTCTTT

V gene: TRBV5-6
D gene: TRBD2
clone size: few
J gene: TRBJ2-3
CDR3 protein: CASSWASGSRGTDTQYF
CDR3 DNA: TGTGCCAGCAGCTGGGCTAGCGGGAGTCGGGGCACAGATACGCAGTATTTT

V gene: TRBV7-9
D gene: TRBD1
clone size: many
J gene: TRBJ1-4
CDR3 protein: CASSPSFTGDPTNEKLFF
CDR3 DNA: TGTGCCAGCAGCCCGTCGTTTACAGGGGATCCAACTAATGAAAAACTGTTTTTT

V gene: TRBV28
D gene: TRBD2
clone size: -
J gene: TRBJ2-5
CDR3 protein: CASSRRGGETQYF
CDR3 DNA: TGTGCCAGCAGCCGACGGGGGGGGGAGACCCAGTACTTC

V gene: TRBV5-1
D gene: -
clone size: -
J gene: TRBJ2-3
CDR3 protein: CASSLAPDWFTDTQYF
CDR3 DNA: TGCGCCAGCAGCTTGGCCCCTGACTGGTTCACAGATACGCAGTATTTT

V gene: TRBV7-9
D gene: TRBD2
clone size: -
J gene: TRBJ2-1
CDR3 protein: CASSPQGGFDNEQFF
CDR3 DNA: TGTGCCAGCAGCCCCCAGGGAGGGTTCGACAATGAGCAGTTCTTC

V gene: TRBV27
D gene: -
clone size: few
J gene: TRBJ1-2
CDR3 protein: CASSPFMTWGYTF
CDR3 DNA: TGTGCCAGCAGTCCCTTTATGACCTGGGGCTACACCTTC

V gene: TRBV5-6
D gene: TRBD1
clone size: -
J gene: TRBJ1-2
CDR3 protein: CASSFGQGDPNYGYTF
CDR3 DNA: TGTGCCAGCAGCTTTGGACAGGGGGACCCAAACTATGGCTACACCTTC

V gene: TRBV20-1
D gene: -
clone size: -
J gene: TRBJ2-3
CDR3 protein: CSAQGWDTQYF
CDR3 DNA: TGCAGTGCTCAAGGCTGGGATACGCAGTATTTT

V gene: TRBV28
D gene: -
clone size: -
J gene: TRBJ2-5
CDR3 protein: CASSFYQGRGGETQYF
CDR3 DNA: TGTGCCAGCAGTTTCTATCAGGGCAGGGGTGGAGAGACCCAGTACTTC

V gene: TRBV28
D gene: TRBD1
clone size: -
J gene: TRBJ1-1
CDR3 protein: CASSSRTGSLNTEAFF
CDR3 DNA: TGTGCCAGCAGCTCCAGGACAGGAAGCCTGAACACTGAAGCTTTCTTT

V gene: TRBV28
D gene: -
clone size: -
J gene: TRBJ1-1
CDR3 protein: CASSSSVSWALNTEAFF
CDR3 DNA: TGTGCCAGCAGTTCATCGGTGTCGTGGGCCCTGAACACTGAAGCTTTCTTT

V gene: TRBV15
D gene: -
clone size: -
J gene: TRBJ1-4
CDR3 protein: CATSFDRATNEKLFF
CDR3 DNA: TGTGCCACCAGTTTCGACCGTGCGACTAATGAAAAACTGTTTTTT

V gene: TRBV9
D gene: TRBD1
clone size: few
J gene: TRBJ2-3
CDR3 protein: CASSANPGQGTPTDTQYF
CDR3 DNA: TGTGCCAGCAGCGCCAATCCGGGACAGGGAACTCCCACAGATACGCAGTATTTT

V gene: TRBV4-1
D gene: TRBD1
clone size: few
J gene: TRBJ1-4
CDR3 protein: CASSPDRVATNEKLFF
CDR3 DNA: TGCGCCAGCAGCCCTGACAGGGTCGCAACTAATGAAAAACTGTTTTTT

V gene: TRBV11-2
D gene: -
clone size: many
J gene: TRBJ2-3
CDR3 protein: CASSSPQLGAGRDTQYF
CDR3 DNA: TGTGCCAGCAGCTCCCCTCAACTGGGGGCGGGAAGGGATACGCAGTATTTT

V gene: TRBV10-2
D gene: TRBD1
clone size: few
J gene: TRBJ2-2
CDR3 protein: CASSPGQGLWTSGELFF
CDR3 DNA: TGCGCCAGCAGCCCCGGACAGGGGCTATGGACCTCCGGGGAGCTGTTTTTT

V gene: TRBV7-9
D gene: -
clone size: -
J gene: TRBJ2-7
CDR3 protein: CASSLGLAVGNEQYF
CDR3 DNA: TGTGCCAGCAGCTTAGGTCTGGCAGTAGGAAACGAGCAGTACTTC

V gene: TRBV28
D gene: TRBD2
clone size: -
J gene: TRBJ2-7
CDR3 protein: CASSRGLAGEQYF
CDR3 DNA: TGTGCCAGCAGCCGGGGACTAGCGGGGGAGCAGTACTTC

V gene: TRBV4-1
D gene: TRBD2
clone size: -
J gene: TRBJ2-7
CDR3 protein: CASSLQGRRGASGQIEQYF
CDR3 DNA: TGCGCCAGCAGCCTACAAGGACGGCGAGGGGCTAGCGGGCAAATCGAGCAGTACTTC

V gene: TRBV29-1
D gene: TRBD2
clone size: -
J gene: TRBJ2-3
CDR3 protein: CSVATSGATDTQYF
CDR3 DNA: TGCAGCGTTGCCACTAGCGGTGCCACAGATACGCAGTATTTT

V gene: TRBV28
D gene: -
clone size: few
J gene: TRBJ2-5
CDR3 protein: CASSLRGVQETQYF
CDR3 DNA: TGTGCCAGCAGTCTCCGCGGGGTTCAAGAGACCCAGTACTTC

V gene: TRBV29-1
D gene: -
clone size: -
J gene: TRBJ1-5
CDR3 protein: CSVAGNRDQPQHF
CDR3 DNA: TGCAGCGTTGCTGGTAACAGGGATCAGCCCCAGCATTTT

V gene: TRBV14
D gene: TRBD1
clone size: -
J gene: TRBJ2-1
CDR3 protein: CASSQYTGGEQFF
CDR3 DNA: TGTGCCAGCAGCCAATACACAGGGGGAGAGCAGTTCTTC

V gene: TRBV6-5
D gene: TRBD1
clone size: -
J gene: TRBJ2-7
CDR3 protein: CASSTYRGGSYEQYF
CDR3 DNA: TGTGCCAGCAGTACCTACAGGGGTGGGTCCTACGAGCAGTACTTC

V gene: TRBV4-2
D gene: TRBD2
clone size: once
J gene: TRBJ2-3
CDR3 protein: CASSQGLAEGDTQYF
CDR3 DNA: TGTGCCAGCAGCCAAGGACTAGCGGAAGGAGATACGCAGTATTTT

V gene: TRBV28
D gene: -
clone size: once
J gene: TRBJ2-7
CDR3 protein: CASSYVGGAPPYEQYF
CDR3 DNA: TGTGCCAGCAGTTACGTAGGCGGAGCCCCCCCCTACGAGCAGTACTTC

V gene: TRBV6-5
D gene: TRBD2
clone size: once
J gene: TRBJ2-1
CDR3 protein: CASSYVRSGGRDEQFF
CDR3 DNA: TGTGCCAGCAGTTACGTAAGGAGCGGGGGTCGGGATGAGCAGTTCTTC

V gene: TRBV30
D gene: TRBD2
clone size: -
J gene: TRBJ2-2
CDR3 protein: CAWRKLAGNPGELFF
CDR3 DNA: TGTGCCTGGAGGAAACTAGCGGGGAACCCCGGGGAGCTGTTTTTT

V gene: TRBV28
D gene: -
clone size: -
J gene: TRBJ1-5
CDR3 protein: CASSLTDQPQHF
CDR3 DNA: TGTGCCAGCAGTCTAACCGATCAGCCCCAGCATTTT

V gene: TRBV5-1
D gene: TRBD2
clone size: -
J gene: TRBJ2-1
CDR3 protein: CASSFAGTSGVYNEQFF
CDR3 DNA: TGCGCCAGCAGCTTCGCCGGGACTAGCGGGGTTTACAATGAGCAGTTCTTC

V gene: TRBV4-3
D gene: TRBD1
clone size: -
J gene: TRBJ2-7
CDR3 protein: CASSLRQGSYEQYF
CDR3 DNA: TGCGCCAGCAGCTTACGACAGGGGTCCTACGAGCAGTACTTC

V gene: TRBV15
D gene: -
clone size: -
J gene: TRBJ2-7
CDR3 protein: CATSRDHGYEQYF
CDR3 DNA: TGTGCCACCAGCAGAGATCACGGCTACGAGCAGTACTTC

V gene: TRBV27
D gene: -
clone size: -
J gene: TRBJ2-5
CDR3 protein: CASSLGRAQYF
CDR3 DNA: TGTGCCAGCAGCCTAGGAAGGGCCCAGTACTTC

V gene: TRBV7-2
D gene: -
clone size: -
J gene: TRBJ1-1
CDR3 protein: CASSPRGAEAFF
CDR3 DNA: TGTGCCAGCAGTCCGAGGGGGGCTGAAGCTTTCTTT

V gene: TRBV5-1
D gene: TRBD2
clone size: -
J gene: TRBJ2-1
CDR3 protein: CASSLGLAEYNEQFF
CDR3 DNA: TGCGCCAGCAGCCTCGGACTAGCGGAATACAATGAGCAGTTCTTC

V gene: TRBV28
D gene: -
clone size: once
J gene: TRBJ1-3
CDR3 protein: CASRDLHSGNTIYF
CDR3 DNA: TGTGCCAGCAGGGACCTGCACTCTGGAAACACCATATATTTT

V gene: TRBV28
D gene: -
clone size: -
J gene: TRBJ2-3
CDR3 protein: CASSIPGNTQYF
CDR3 DNA: TGTGCCAGCAGTATTCCAGGAAATACGCAGTATTTT

V gene: TRBV2
D gene: TRBD1
clone size: -
J gene: TRBJ2-7
CDR3 protein: CASRGDRGLYEQYF
CDR3 DNA: TGTGCCAGCAGAGGGGACAGGGGGCTCTACGAGCAGTACTTC

V gene: TRBV19
D gene: -
clone size: -
J gene: TRBJ2-7
CDR3 protein: CASSMLRGNEQYF
CDR3 DNA: TGTGCCAGTAGTATGTTGAGGGGCAACGAGCAGTACTTC

V gene: TRBV28
D gene: TRBD2
clone size: few
J gene: TRBJ2-3
CDR3 protein: CASGTTISNTQYF
CDR3 DNA: TGTGCCAGCGGGACTACGATTTCAAATACGCAGTATTTT

V gene: TRBV9
D gene: TRBD1
clone size: -
J gene: TRBJ1-2
CDR3 protein: CASSVDPGQGAKGYTF
CDR3 DNA: TGTGCCAGCAGCGTAGATCCGGGACAGGGGGCGAAAGGCTACACCTTC